This is a list of T cell receptor beta chains from one sample in a study of T cell responses to AZD1222 COVID-19 vaccine. Method: immunoSEQ multiplex PCR; TCRdb's copy keeps in-frame clones and lacks some. The sample shows under 150,000 clones, more than 85% of them seen only once. This specimen was peripheral blood, taken on day 0 of AZD1222 vaccination. The source of these receptors is an adult in good health. CDR3s leave out the opening cysteine and the closing phenylalanine or tryptophan. Each record gives: V gene, J gene, CDR3 length, CDR3 protein.

v_gene: TRBV6-1; j_gene: TRBJ1-6; len: 13; CDR3aa: ASSEDRTGDSPLH
v_gene: TRBV6-5; j_gene: TRBJ1-2; len: 11; CDR3aa: ASSYPNRAGYT
v_gene: TRBV19; j_gene: TRBJ2-2; len: 13; CDR3aa: ASSIDIGGSGELF
v_gene: TRBV4-1; j_gene: TRBJ2-1; len: 16; CDR3aa: ASSQDFRTSGTYNEQF
v_gene: TRBV7-2; j_gene: TRBJ1-5; len: 13; CDR3aa: ASSYTVDSNQPQH
v_gene: TRBV5-6; j_gene: TRBJ1-1; len: 13; CDR3aa: ASSLLGQGKAEAF
v_gene: TRBV6-5; j_gene: TRBJ2-3; len: 13; CDR3aa: ASSLSGGAGDTQY
v_gene: TRBV12-3/TRBV12-4; j_gene: TRBJ2-7; len: 10; CDR3aa: ASTSNTYEQY
v_gene: TRBV7-9; j_gene: TRBJ1-5; len: 12; CDR3aa: ASSGMNRGQPQH
v_gene: TRBV18; j_gene: TRBJ1-5; len: 15; CDR3aa: ASSRGISGTSNQPQH
v_gene: TRBV5-8; j_gene: TRBJ2-5; len: 13; CDR3aa: ASTPSGAPEETQY
v_gene: TRBV3-1/TRBV3-2; j_gene: TRBJ2-4; len: 12; CDR3aa: ASSLAGDSGIQY
v_gene: TRBV3-1/TRBV3-2; j_gene: TRBJ2-2; len: 13; CDR3aa: ASSQGRMYTGELF
v_gene: TRBV7-2; j_gene: TRBJ1-2; len: 13; CDR3aa: ASSSQSGRKDGYT
v_gene: TRBV10-1; j_gene: TRBJ2-3; len: 14; CDR3aa: AGPPSGGASTDTQY
v_gene: TRBV6-1; j_gene: TRBJ1-3; len: 11; CDR3aa: ASSEQGADTIY
v_gene: TRBV28; j_gene: TRBJ1-6; len: 13; CDR3aa: ASSLPGQVDSPLH
v_gene: TRBV6-4; j_gene: TRBJ1-5; len: 14; CDR3aa: ASSDLVGECNQPQH
v_gene: TRBV12-5; j_gene: TRBJ1-2; len: 14; CDR3aa: ASGLDPFGTGAGYT
v_gene: TRBV12-5; j_gene: TRBJ2-5; len: 14; CDR3aa: ASGPGLGAGQETQY
v_gene: TRBV10-3; j_gene: TRBJ1-5; len: 12; CDR3aa: AISVGTGFQPQH
v_gene: TRBV21-1; j_gene: TRBJ2-7; len: 10; CDR3aa: ASSKPTYEQY
v_gene: TRBV5-5; j_gene: TRBJ2-2; len: 13; CDR3aa: ASSISGGAGGELF
v_gene: TRBV10-2; j_gene: TRBJ1-5; len: 11; CDR3aa: ASSEAGNQPQH
v_gene: TRBV10-2; j_gene: TRBJ1-1; len: 13; CDR3aa: ASSELRDRPNEAF
v_gene: TRBV7-8; j_gene: TRBJ1-3; len: 15; CDR3aa: ASSYAGGQSSGNTIY
v_gene: TRBV12-5; j_gene: TRBJ1-4; len: 12; CDR3aa: ASGDSLAGEKLF
v_gene: TRBV13; j_gene: TRBJ1-1; len: 12; CDR3aa: ASSLAGLNTEAF
v_gene: TRBV10-3; j_gene: TRBJ2-7; len: 11; CDR3aa: AISRDRVLGQY
v_gene: TRBV10-2; j_gene: TRBJ1-3; len: 10; CDR3aa: ASSEMGNTIY
v_gene: TRBV5-4; j_gene: TRBJ1-2; len: 12; CDR3aa: ASSVGTENYGYT
v_gene: TRBV7-2; j_gene: TRBJ1-6; len: 15; CDR3aa: ASSLGVGRPSNSPLH
v_gene: TRBV12-3/TRBV12-4; j_gene: TRBJ2-7; len: 10; CDR3aa: ASADGTYEQY
v_gene: TRBV6-5; j_gene: TRBJ2-1; len: 13; CDR3aa: ASRHTSDRGNEQF
v_gene: TRBV10-2; j_gene: TRBJ2-7; len: 14; CDR3aa: ASSEPGAKRIYEQY
v_gene: TRBV6-6; j_gene: TRBJ1-3; len: 11; CDR3aa: ASRGSSGNTIY
v_gene: TRBV6-2/TRBV6-3; j_gene: TRBJ2-7; len: 9; CDR3aa: ASSSSGEQY
v_gene: TRBV7-2; j_gene: TRBJ1-3; len: 11; CDR3aa: ASSWQGRNTIY
v_gene: TRBV9; j_gene: TRBJ1-2; len: 12; CDR3aa: ASSAPQSNYGYT
v_gene: TRBV7-2; j_gene: TRBJ2-1; len: 12; CDR3aa: ASTPIDGYNEQF
v_gene: TRBV28; j_gene: TRBJ2-3; len: 14; CDR3aa: ASSHIAGGTTDTQY
v_gene: TRBV10-3; j_gene: TRBJ2-3; len: 11; CDR3aa: VTRGAGTDTQY
v_gene: TRBV5-6; j_gene: TRBJ1-5; len: 10; CDR3aa: ASSLGDKPQH
v_gene: TRBV14; j_gene: TRBJ1-5; len: 12; CDR3aa: ASSRWGSNQPQH
v_gene: TRBV2; j_gene: TRBJ2-7; len: 13; CDR3aa: ASTLRKASGYEQY
v_gene: TRBV11-2; j_gene: TRBJ2-5; len: 12; CDR3aa: ASSLDSLGETQY
v_gene: TRBV18; j_gene: TRBJ2-7; len: 10; CDR3aa: ASSGQGYEQY
v_gene: TRBV7-9; j_gene: TRBJ1-4; len: 12; CDR3aa: ASSLQGLGEKLF
v_gene: TRBV6-5; j_gene: TRBJ1-2; len: 9; CDR3aa: ASRDVGGYT
v_gene: TRBV25-1; j_gene: TRBJ1-6; len: 11; CDR3aa: ASRGRENSPLH
v_gene: TRBV5-1; j_gene: TRBJ2-2; len: 12; CDR3aa: ASSLGREAEELF
v_gene: TRBV30; j_gene: TRBJ2-5; len: 12; CDR3aa: ARDRGLAEETQY
v_gene: TRBV5-1; j_gene: TRBJ1-4; len: 13; CDR3aa: ASSSWTATNEKLF
v_gene: TRBV15; j_gene: TRBJ2-3; len: 16; CDR3aa: ATSRDGGGGGSDDTQY
v_gene: TRBV10-3; j_gene: TRBJ1-6; len: 10; CDR3aa: AIKSGESPLH
v_gene: TRBV7-8; j_gene: TRBJ2-3; len: 13; CDR3aa: ASVGARSGTDTQY